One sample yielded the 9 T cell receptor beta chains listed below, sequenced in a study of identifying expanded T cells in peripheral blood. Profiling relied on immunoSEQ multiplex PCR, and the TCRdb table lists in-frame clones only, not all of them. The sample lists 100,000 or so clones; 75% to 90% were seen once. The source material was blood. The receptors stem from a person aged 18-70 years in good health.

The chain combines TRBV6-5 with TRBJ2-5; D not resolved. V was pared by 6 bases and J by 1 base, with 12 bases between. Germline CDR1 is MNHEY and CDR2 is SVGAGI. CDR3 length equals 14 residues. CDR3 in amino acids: CASSRNMGQETQYF. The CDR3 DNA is TGTGCCAGCAGCCGTAACATGGGCCAAGAGACCCAGTACTTC.

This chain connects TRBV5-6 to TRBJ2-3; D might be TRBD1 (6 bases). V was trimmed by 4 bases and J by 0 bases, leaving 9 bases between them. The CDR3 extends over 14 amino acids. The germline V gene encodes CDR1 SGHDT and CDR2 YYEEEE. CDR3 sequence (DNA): TGTGCCAGCAGCCCCAGGGGTAGCACAGATACGCAGTATTTT. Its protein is CASSPRGSTDTQYF.

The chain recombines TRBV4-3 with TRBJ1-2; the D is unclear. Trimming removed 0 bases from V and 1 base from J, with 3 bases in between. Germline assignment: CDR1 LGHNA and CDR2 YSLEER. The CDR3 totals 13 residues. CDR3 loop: CASSQEVNYGYTF. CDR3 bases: TGCGCCAGCAGCCAAGAAGTTAACTATGGCTACACCTTC.

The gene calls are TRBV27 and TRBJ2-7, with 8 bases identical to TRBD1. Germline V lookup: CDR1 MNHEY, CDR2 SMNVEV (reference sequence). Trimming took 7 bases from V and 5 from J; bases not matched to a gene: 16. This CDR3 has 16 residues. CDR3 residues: CASTGVGAGGFNEQYF. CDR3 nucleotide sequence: TGTGCCAGCACGGGCGTCGGGGCAGGGGGCTTCAACGAGCAGTACTTC.

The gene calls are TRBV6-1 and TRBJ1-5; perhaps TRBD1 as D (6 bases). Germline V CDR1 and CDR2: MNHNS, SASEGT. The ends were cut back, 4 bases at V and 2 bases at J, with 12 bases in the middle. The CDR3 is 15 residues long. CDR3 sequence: CASSGYREGNQPQHF. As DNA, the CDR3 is TGTGCCAGCAGTGGTTACAGGGAGGGCAATCAGCCCCAGCATTTT.

The chain's CDR3 is CASSPRRSDQPQHF. The CDR3 region has the DNA TGTGCCAGCAGTCCTCGCAGATCAGATCAGCCCCAGCATTTT. The chain recombines TRBV28 with TRBJ1-5; D unclear. Germline V gene sequence: CDR1 MDHEN, CDR2 SYDVKM. V lost 5 bases and J lost 5, with 13 bases in between. This CDR3 is built from 14 residues.

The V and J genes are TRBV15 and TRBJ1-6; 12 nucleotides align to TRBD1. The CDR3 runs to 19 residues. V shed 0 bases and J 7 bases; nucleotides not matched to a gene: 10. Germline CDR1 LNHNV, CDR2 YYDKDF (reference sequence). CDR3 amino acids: CATSRDGDRGRLGNSPLHF. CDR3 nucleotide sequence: TGTGCCACCAGCAGAGATGGGGACAGGGGGCGACTGGGGAATTCACCCCTCCACTTT.

This CDR3 reads CASSLRQNTEAFF. Here the CDR3 DNA reads TGTGCCAGCAGCTTGCGACAGAACACTGAAGCTTTCTTT. The rearrangement uses TRBV5-4 and TRBJ1-1, with unresolved D. Trimming stripped 1 base from V and 1 base from J, with 5 bases between. This CDR3 spans 13 amino acids. Germline CDR1 SGHNT, CDR2 YYREEE (reference sequence).

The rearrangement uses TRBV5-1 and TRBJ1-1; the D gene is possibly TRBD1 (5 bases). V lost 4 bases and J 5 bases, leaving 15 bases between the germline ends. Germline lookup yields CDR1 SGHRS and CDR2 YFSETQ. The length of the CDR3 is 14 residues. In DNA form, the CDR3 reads TGCGCCAGCAGCCTCGGGACTTTTTCGACTGAAGCTTTCTTT. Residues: CASSLGTFSTEAFF. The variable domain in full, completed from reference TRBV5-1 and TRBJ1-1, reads KAGVTQTPRYLIKTRGQQVTLSCSPISGHRSVSWYQQTPGQGLQFLFEYFSETQRNKGNFPGRFSGRQFSNSRSEMNVSTLELGDSALYLCASSLGTFSTEAFFGQGTRLTVV.